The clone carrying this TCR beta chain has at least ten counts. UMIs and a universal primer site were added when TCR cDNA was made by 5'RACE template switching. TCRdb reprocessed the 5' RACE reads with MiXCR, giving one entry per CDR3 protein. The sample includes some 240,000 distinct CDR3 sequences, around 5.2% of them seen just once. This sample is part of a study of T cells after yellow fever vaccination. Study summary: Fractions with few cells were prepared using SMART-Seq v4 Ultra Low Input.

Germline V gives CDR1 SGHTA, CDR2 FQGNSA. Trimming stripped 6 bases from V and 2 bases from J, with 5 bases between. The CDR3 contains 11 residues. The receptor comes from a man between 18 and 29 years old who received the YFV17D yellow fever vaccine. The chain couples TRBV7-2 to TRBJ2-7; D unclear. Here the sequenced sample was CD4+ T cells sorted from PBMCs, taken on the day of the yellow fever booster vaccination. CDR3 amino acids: CASSPAYEQYF. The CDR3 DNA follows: TGTGCCAGCAGTCCGGCCTACGAGCAGTACTTC. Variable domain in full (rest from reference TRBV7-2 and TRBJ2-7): GAGVSQSPSNKVTEKGKDVELRCDPISGHTALYWYRQSLGQGLEFLIYFQGNSAPDKSGLPSDRFSAERTGGSVSTLTIQRTQQEDSAVYLCASSPAYEQYFGPGTRLTVT.